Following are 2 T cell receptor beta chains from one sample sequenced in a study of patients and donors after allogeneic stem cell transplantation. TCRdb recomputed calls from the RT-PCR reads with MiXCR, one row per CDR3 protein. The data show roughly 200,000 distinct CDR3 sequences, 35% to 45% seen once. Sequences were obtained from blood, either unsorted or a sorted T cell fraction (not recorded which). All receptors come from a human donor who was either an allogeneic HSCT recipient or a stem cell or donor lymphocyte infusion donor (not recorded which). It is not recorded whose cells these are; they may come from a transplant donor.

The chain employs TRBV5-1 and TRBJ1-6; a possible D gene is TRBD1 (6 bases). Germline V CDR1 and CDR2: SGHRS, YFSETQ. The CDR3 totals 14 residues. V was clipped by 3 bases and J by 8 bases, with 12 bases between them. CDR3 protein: CASSSQGPDSPLHF. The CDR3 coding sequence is TGCGCCAGCAGCTCCCAGGGGCCGGATTCACCCCTCCACTTT.

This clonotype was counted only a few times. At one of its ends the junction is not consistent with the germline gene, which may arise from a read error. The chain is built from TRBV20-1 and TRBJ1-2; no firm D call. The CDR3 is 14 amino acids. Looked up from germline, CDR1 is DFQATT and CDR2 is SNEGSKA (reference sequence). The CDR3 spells CSARDREGMYDYTF. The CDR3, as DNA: TGCAGTGCTAGAGATCGGGAAGGGATGTATGACTACACCTTC.